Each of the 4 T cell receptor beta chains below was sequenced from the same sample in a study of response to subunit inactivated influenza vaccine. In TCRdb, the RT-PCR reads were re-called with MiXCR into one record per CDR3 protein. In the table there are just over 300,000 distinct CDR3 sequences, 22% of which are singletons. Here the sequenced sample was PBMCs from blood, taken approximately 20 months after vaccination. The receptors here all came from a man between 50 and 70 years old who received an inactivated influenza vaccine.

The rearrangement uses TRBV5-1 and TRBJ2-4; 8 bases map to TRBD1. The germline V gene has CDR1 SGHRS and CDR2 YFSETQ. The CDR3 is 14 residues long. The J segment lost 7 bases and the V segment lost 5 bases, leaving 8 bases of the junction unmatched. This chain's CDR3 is CASSPGTGANIQYF. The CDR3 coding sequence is TGCGCCAGCAGTCCCGGGACAGGTGCGAACATTCAGTACTTC.

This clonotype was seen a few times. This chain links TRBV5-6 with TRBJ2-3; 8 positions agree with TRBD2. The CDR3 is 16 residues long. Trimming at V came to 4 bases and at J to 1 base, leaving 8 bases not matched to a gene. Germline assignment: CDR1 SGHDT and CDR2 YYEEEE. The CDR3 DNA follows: TGTGCCAGCAGCCCCTTCCGGCGGGAGGGCACAGATACGCAGTATTTT. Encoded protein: CASSPFRREGTDTQYF.

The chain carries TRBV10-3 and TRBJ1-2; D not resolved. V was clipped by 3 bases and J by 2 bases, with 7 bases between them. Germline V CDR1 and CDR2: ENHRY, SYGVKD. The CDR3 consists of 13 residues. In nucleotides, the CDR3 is TGTGCCATCAGTGAAACAGAGAACTATGGCTACACCTTC. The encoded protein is CAISETENYGYTF.

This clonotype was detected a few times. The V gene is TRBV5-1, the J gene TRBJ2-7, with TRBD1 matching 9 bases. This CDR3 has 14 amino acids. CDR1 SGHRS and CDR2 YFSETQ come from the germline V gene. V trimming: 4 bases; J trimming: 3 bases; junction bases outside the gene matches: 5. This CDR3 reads CASSPRDRDYEQYF. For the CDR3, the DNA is TGCGCCAGCAGCCCCCGGGACAGGGACTACGAGCAGTACTTC. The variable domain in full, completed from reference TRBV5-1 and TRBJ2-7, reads KAGVTQTPRYLIKTRGQQVTLSCSPISGHRSVSWYQQTPGQGLQFLFEYFSETQRNKGNFPGRFSGRQFSNSRSEMNVSTLELGDSALYLCASSPRDRDYEQYFGPGTRLTVT.